This TCR beta chain derives from a study of siplizumab effects on memory and regulatory T cells. Study results and limitations: Roughly 80-97% of proliferating CD4+ or CD8+ clones lacked an assignable naive or memory phenotype.

Concerning this clone itself: What it binds is not known.

TCRdb keeps only in-frame clones here, not all; method: immunoSEQ multiplex PCR. The profile shows tens of thousands of clones, about 91% of them singletons. Germline CDR1 is SQVTM and CDR2 is ANQGSEA. V gave up 7 bases and J gave up 0 bases, with 19 bases separating them. The length of the CDR3 is 16 residues. This chain uses TRBV29-1 with TRBJ2-1; perhaps D is TRBD1 or TRBD2 (5 bases each). The receptor was isolated from a human donor in good health. The sample consisted of Tregs sorted from blood. CDR3: CSAPRGTLSSYNEQFF. In nucleotides, the CDR3 is TGCAGCGCCCCCCGAGGGACCTTAAGCTCCTACAATGAGCAGTTCTTC.